This T cell receptor beta chain comes out of a study of T cell repertoires in cytomegalovirus infection. About the study: Selection of CMV epitopes for the study included recently identified HLA-C-restricted and well-studied HLA-B-restricted ones. Carrying CMV and the relevant HLA type showed in public TCR beta signatures.

TCRdb re-called the reads with MiXCR, one entry per CDR3 protein. The sample includes approximately 120,000 distinct CDR3 sequences, under 30% seen only once; the top ten take roughly three quarters. Study findings and constraints: CMV-specific TCR beta clonotypes restricted by HLA-C dominated the ex vivo response. The cumulative frequency of public TCR beta families identified carriers of CMV plus the relevant HLA.

CDR1 is LNHDA, CDR2 SQIVND, per germline (reference sequence). V lost 6 bases, J lost 0 bases, and 13 bases stayed unmatched. The CDR3 is 18 amino acids. Of note for this clonotype: What it recognizes is unknown. This may be a read error, as it is one base from a much larger clone.

The specimen comprised CD8+ T cells from cultured PBMCs, sampled from culture after CMV antigen stimulation. The chain has TRBV19 and TRBJ1-1, with 10 positions matching TRBD1. This TCR came from a human donor in good health (CMV status not recorded). Some clones in this sample may be carry-over from other donors' samples. The CDR3: CASRKEDGTGDVNTEAFF. The CDR3 coding sequence is TGTGCCAGTAGAAAAGAAGACGGGACAGGGGACGTGAACACTGAAGCTTTCTTT.